This entry concerns a single T cell receptor beta chain. There are 18 residues in the CDR3. Germline lookup yields CDR1 KGHSH and CDR2 LQKENI. Every TCR library drew on approximately 3.5 ug of total RNA. From the 5' RACE reads, TCRdb lists one entry per CDR3 protein and no DNA. This sample's table reports 160,000 or so distinct CDR3 sequences. The record originates from a study of monozygotic twins with inflammatory bowel disease. Sequences were obtained from blood. The clonotype comes from a human donor with ulcerative colitis or Crohn's disease, or a healthy co-twin of an affected twin (not recorded which). This rearrangement joins TRBV18 to TRBJ2-1; the TCRdb call, TRBD1, lacks DNA for checking. The chain's CDR3 is CASSPPVTSQGALGEQFF.